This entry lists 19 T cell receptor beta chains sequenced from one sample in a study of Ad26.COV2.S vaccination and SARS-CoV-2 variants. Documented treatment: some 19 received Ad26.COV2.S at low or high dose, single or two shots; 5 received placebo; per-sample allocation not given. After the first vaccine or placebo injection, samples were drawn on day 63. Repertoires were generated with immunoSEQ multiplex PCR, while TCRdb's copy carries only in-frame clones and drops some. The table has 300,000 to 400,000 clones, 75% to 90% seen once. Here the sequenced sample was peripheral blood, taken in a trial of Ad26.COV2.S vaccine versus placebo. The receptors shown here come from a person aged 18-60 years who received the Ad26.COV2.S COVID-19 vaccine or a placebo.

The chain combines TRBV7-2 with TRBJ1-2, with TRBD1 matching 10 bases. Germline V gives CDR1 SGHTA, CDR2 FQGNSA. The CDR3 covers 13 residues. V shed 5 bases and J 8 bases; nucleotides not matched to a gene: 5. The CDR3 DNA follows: TGTGCCAGCAGCCCCGGGACAGGGGCCGGCTACACCTTC. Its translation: CASSPGTGAGYTF. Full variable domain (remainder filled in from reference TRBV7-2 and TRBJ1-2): GAGVSQSPSNKVTEKGKDVELRCDPISGHTALYWYRQSLGQGLEFLIYFQGNSAPDKSGLPSDRFSAERTGGSVSTLTIQRTQQEDSAVYLCASSPGTGAGYTFGSGTRLTVV.

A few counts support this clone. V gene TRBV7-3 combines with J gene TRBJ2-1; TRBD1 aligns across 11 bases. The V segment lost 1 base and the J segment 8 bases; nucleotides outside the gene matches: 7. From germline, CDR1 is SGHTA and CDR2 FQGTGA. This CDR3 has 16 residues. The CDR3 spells CASSLNGQGAWDEQFF. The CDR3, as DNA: TGTGCCAGCAGCTTAAACGGACAGGGGGCTTGGGATGAGCAGTTCTTC.

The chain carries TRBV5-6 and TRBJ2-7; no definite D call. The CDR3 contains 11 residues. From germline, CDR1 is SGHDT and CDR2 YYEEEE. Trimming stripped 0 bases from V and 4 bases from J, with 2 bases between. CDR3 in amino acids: CASSLGYEQYF. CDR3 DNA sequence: TGTGCCAGCAGCTTGGGGTACGAGCAGTACTTC.

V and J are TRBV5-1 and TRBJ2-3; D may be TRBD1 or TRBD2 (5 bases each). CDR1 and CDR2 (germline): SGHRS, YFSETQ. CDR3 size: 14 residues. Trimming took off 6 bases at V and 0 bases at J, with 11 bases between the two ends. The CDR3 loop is CASTPGPSTDTQYF. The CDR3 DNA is TGCGCCAGCACACCGGGACCCAGCACAGATACGCAGTATTTT.

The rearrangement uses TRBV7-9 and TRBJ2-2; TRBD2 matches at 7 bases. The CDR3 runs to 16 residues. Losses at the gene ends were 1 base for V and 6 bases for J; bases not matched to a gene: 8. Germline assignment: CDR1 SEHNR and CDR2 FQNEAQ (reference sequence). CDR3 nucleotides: TGTGCCAGCAGCTTAGTGGAGCCTGCGGGGGCCGGGGAGCTGTTTTTT. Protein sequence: CASSLVEPAGAGELFF.

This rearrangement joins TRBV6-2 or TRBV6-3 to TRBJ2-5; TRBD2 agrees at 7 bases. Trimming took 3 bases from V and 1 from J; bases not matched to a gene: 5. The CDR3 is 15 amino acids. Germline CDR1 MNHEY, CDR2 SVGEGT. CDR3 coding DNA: TGTGCCAGCAGTTATTGGAGCGGGGTCCAAGAGACCCAGTACTTC. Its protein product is CASSYWSGVQETQYF.

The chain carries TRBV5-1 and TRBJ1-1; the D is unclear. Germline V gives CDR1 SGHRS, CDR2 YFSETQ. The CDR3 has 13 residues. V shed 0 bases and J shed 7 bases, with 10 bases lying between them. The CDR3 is CASSLGTGLEAFF. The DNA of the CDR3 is TGCGCCAGCAGCTTGGGGACGGGTCTTGAAGCTTTCTTT.

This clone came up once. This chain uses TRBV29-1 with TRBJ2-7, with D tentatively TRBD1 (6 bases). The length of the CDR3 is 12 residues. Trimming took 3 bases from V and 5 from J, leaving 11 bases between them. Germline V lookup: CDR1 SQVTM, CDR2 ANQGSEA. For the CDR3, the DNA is TGCAGCGTTGAGGGACAAGGGCACGAGCAGTACTTC. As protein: CSVEGQGHEQYF.

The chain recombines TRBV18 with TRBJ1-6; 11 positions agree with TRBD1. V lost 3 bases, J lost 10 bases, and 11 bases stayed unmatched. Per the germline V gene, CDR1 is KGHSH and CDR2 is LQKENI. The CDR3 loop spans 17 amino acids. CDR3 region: CASSPLDGQGAWSPLHF. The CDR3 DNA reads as TGTGCCAGCTCACCCCTAGACGGACAGGGGGCATGGTCACCCCTCCACTTT.

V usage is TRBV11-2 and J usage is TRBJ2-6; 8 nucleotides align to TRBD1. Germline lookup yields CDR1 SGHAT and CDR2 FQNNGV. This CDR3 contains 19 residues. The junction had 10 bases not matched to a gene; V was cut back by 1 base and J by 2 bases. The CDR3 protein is CASSLVKAGGLAGANVLTF. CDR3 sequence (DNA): TGTGCCAGCAGCTTAGTGAAAGCAGGGGGCTTGGCTGGGGCCAACGTCCTGACTTTC. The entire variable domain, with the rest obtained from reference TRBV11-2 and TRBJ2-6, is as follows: EAGVAQSPRYKIIEKRQSVAFWCNPISGHATLYWYQQILGQGPKLLIQFQNNGVVDDSQLPKDRFSAERLKGVDSTLKIQPAKLEDSAVYLCASSLVKAGGLAGANVLTFGAGSRLTVL.

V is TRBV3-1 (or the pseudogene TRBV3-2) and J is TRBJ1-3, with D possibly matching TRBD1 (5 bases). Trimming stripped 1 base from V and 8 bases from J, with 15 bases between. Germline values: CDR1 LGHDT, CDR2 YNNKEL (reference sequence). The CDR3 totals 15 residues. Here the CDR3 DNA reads TGTGCCAGCAGCCAAGGAGGCCAGGGACTAGACACCATATATTTT. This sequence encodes CASSQGGQGLDTIYF.

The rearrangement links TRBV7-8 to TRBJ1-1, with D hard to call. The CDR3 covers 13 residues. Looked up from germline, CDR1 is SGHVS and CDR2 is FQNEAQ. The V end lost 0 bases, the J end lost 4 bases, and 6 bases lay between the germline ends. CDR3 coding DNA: TGTGCCAGCAGCTTAGCGGTCCTCACTGAAGCTTTCTTT. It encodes CASSLAVLTEAFF.

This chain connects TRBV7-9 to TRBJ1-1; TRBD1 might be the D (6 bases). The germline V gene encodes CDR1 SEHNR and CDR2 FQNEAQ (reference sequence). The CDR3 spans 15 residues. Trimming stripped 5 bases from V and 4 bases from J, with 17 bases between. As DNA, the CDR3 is TGTGCCAGCAGCCTTACCCAGGGGATTGGCACTGAAGCTTTCTTT. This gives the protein CASSLTQGIGTEAFF.

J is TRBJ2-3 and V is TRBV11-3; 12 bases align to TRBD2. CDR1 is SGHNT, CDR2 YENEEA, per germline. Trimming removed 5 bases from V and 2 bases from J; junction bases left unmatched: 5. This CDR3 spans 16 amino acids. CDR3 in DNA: TGTGCCAGCAGCAACGGACTAGCGGGGACCACAGATACGCAGTATTTT. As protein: CASSNGLAGTTDTQYF.

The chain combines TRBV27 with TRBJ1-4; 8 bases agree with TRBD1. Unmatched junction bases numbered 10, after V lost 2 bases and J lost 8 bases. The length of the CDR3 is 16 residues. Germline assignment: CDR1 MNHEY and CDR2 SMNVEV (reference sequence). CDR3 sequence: CASSLGVAGGGEKLFF. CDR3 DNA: TGTGCCAGCAGTTTAGGGGTGGCAGGGGGCGGCGAAAAACTGTTTTTT.

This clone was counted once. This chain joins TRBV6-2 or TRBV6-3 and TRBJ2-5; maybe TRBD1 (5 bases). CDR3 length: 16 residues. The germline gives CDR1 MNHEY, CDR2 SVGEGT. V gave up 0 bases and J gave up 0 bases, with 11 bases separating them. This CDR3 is CASSYSIQANQETQYF. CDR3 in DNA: TGTGCCAGCAGTTACTCGATACAGGCTAACCAAGAGACCCAGTACTTC.

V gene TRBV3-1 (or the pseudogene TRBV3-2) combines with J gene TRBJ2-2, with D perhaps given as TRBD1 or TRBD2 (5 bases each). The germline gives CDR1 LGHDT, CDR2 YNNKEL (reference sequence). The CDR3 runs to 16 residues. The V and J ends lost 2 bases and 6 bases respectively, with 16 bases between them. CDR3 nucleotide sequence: TGTGCCAGCAGCCAATCGAGGGCAGGGAGTCCCGGGGAGCTGTTTTTT. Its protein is CASSQSRAGSPGELFF.

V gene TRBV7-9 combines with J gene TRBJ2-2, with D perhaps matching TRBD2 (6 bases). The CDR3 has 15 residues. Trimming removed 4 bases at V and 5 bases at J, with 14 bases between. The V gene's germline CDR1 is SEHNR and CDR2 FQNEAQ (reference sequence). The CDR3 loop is CASSSRRGGTGELFF. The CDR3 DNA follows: TGTGCCAGCAGCTCACGGAGGGGCGGTACCGGGGAGCTGTTTTTT.

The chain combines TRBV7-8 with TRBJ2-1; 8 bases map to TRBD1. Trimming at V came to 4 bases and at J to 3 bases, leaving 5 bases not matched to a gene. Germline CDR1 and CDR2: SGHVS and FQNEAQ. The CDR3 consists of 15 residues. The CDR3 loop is CASSSSGGYYNEQFF. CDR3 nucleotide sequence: TGTGCCAGCAGCTCCTCAGGGGGCTACTACAATGAGCAGTTCTTC.